This is a list of T cell receptor beta chains from one sample in a study of cytomegalovirus exposure and HLA in healthy donors. Here immunoSEQ multiplex PCR was the method, and the copy in TCRdb shows in-frame clones only, minus some. The sample includes hundreds of thousands of clones, roughly 80% of them seen just once. The source material was PBMCs. The receptor source for this set is a man younger than 40 in good health and CMV-seronegative. CDR3s include the opening cysteine and the closing phenylalanine or tryptophan. The D gene is left open where the match is weak. The size of a clone is reported for some rows only, either as once, few or many, or as a class for expanded clones.

>TRBD1|TRBV2|TRBJ2-3|few
TGTGCCAGCAGCTCCGGGACAGGGAAACGGGATACGCAGTATTTT
CASSSGTGKRDTQYF
>NA|TRBV2|TRBJ1-5|once
TGTGCCAGCAAAGGGGCTAGCAATCAGCCCCAGCATTTT
CASKGASNQPQHF
>TRBD1|TRBV6-1|TRBJ2-7|NA
TGTGCCAGCAGGACGCGCGGACAGGGCTACGAGCAGTACTTC
CASRTRGQGYEQYF
>TRBD2|TRBV7-3|TRBJ2-3|few
TGTGCCAGCCGGGGGGGCGGCGCAGATACGCAGTATTTT
CASRGGGADTQYF
>NA|TRBV7-9|TRBJ2-5|once
TGTGCCAGCAGCTTAGCGGGGCGGGGGCCTTTGGAGACCCAGTACTTC
CASSLAGRGPLETQYF
>NA|TRBV12-5|TRBJ2-3|NA
TGTGCTAGTGGTTTGGTCGGGGGGCGGGACACAGATACGCAGTATTTT
CASGLVGGRDTDTQYF
>NA|TRBV27|TRBJ2-4|NA
TGTGCCACAAGCCGGGGGAACATTCAGTACTTC
CATSRGNIQYF
>NA|TRBV7-2|TRBJ2-2|NA
TGTGCCAGCAGCTTTGGGGGGGGGCGGTACACCGGGGAGCTGTTTTTT
CASSFGGGRYTGELFF
>TRBD1|TRBV29-1|TRBJ2-3|once
TGCAGCGTTGGGACAGGGGGCTCCAGGACAGATACGCAGTATTTT
CSVGTGGSRTDTQYF
>TRBD2|TRBV4-1|TRBJ2-5|once
TGCGCCAGCAGACCCATAGCGGGGGGGAGAGAGACCCAGTACTTC
CASRPIAGGRETQYF